The entry below describes one T cell receptor beta chain. The sample carries other DNA sequences with the same CDR3. This CDR3 has 14 residues. Trimming stripped 1 base from V and 4 bases from J, with 8 bases between. Germline CDR1 is LGHNA and CDR2 is YSLEER. Some clones are missing from TCRdb's copy, which holds only in-frame ones; the method was immunoSEQ multiplex PCR. The table shows about 24,000 clones, with roughly 84% occurring only once. The sample originates from a study of OX40 agonist ivuxolimab in advanced cancers. Study information: Ivuxolimab is an agonistic anti-OX40 (CD134) antibody, and patients were treated with it.

The sample was CD4+ or CD8+ T cells sorted from blood, taken in a trial of the OX40 agonist ivuxolimab. The V and J genes are TRBV4-3 and TRBJ1-3; possible D gene TRBD1, 5 bases. The sequence was obtained from an adult with an advanced solid tumor such as melanoma, head and neck, liver or kidney cancer. This chain's CDR3 is CASSQGAGGNTIYF. For the CDR3, the DNA is TGCGCCAGCAGCCAAGGGGCAGGGGGAAACACCATATATTTT.